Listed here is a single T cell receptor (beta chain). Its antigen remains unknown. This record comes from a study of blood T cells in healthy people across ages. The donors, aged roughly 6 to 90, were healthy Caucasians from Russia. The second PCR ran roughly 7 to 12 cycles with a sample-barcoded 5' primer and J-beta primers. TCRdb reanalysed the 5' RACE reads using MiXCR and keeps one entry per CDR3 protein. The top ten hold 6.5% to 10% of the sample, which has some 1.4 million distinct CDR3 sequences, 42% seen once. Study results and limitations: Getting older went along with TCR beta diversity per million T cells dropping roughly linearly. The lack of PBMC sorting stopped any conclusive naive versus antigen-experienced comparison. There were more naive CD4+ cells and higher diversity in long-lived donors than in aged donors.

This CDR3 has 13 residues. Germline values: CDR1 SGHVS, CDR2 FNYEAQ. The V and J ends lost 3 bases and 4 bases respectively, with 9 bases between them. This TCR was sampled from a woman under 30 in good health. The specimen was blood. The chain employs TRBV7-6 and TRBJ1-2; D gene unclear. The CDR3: CASSLPSRYGYTF. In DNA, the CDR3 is TGTGCCAGCAGCTTGCCATCCCGCTATGGCTACACCTTC.